This T cell receptor (beta chain) stems from a study of T-cell memory formation after mild COVID-19. A single record per CDR3 protein comes from TCRdb applying MiXCR to the 5' RACE reads. Of around 400,000 distinct CDR3 sequences in the sample, 20% to 30% were seen once. Losses at the gene ends were 5 bases for V and 4 bases for J; bases not matched to a gene: 6. This CDR3 contains 14 residues. The sample holds a few counts of this clonotype. The receptor comes from an adult woman who had mild COVID-19 (a few samples of this study predate the infection). Cell type and time point are not known. The rearrangement links TRBV12-3 or TRBV12-4 to TRBJ2-7; TRBD1 matches at 9 bases. The sample consisted of PBMCs or a T cell subset sorted from them (not recorded which). The CDR3 loop is CASSTRDRDYEQYF. As DNA, the CDR3 is TGTGCCAGCAGTACTCGGGACAGGGATTACGAGCAGTACTTC.